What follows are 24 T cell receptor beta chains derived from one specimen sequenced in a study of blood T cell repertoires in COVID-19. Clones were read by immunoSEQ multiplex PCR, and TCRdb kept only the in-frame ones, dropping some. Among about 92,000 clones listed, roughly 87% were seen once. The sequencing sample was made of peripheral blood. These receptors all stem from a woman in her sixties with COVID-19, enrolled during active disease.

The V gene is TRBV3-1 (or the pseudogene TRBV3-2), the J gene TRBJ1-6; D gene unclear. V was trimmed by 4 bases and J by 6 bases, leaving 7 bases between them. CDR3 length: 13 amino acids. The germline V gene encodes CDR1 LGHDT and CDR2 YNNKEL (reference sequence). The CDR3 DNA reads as TGTGCCAGCAGCCCGTCAGGTAATTCACCCCTCCACTTT. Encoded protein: CASSPSGNSPLHF.

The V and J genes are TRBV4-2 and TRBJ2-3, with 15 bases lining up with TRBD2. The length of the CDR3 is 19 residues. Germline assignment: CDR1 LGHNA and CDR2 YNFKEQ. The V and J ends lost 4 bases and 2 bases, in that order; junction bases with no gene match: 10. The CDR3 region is CASSPGLAGGQSSTDTQYF. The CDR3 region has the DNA TGTGCCAGCAGCCCGGGACTAGCGGGGGGACAATCATCCACAGATACGCAGTATTTT.

The CDR3 region is CASSPALKNIQYF. The CDR3 DNA reads TGTGCCAGCAGCCCTGCACTGAAAAACATTCAGTACTTC. The rearrangement joins TRBV3-1 (or the pseudogene TRBV3-2) to TRBJ2-4; D is uncertain. Trimming shortened V by 4 bases and J by 4 bases, and 8 bases separated the two germline ends. The CDR3 runs 13 residues. Germline V lookup: CDR1 LGHDT, CDR2 YNNKEL (reference sequence).

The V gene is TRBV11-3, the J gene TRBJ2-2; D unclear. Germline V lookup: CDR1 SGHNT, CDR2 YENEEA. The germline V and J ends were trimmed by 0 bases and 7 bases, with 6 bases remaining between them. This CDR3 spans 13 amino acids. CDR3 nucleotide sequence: TGTGCCAGCAGCTTAGAAGAGGTCGGGGAGCTGTTTTTT. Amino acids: CASSLEEVGELFF.

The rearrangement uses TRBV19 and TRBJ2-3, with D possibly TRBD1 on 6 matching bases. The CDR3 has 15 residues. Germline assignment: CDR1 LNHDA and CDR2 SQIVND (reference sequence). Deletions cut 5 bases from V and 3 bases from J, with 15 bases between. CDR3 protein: CASSAGEGGTDTQYF. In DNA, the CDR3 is TGTGCCAGTAGTGCCGGCGAAGGGGGTACAGATACGCAGTATTTT.

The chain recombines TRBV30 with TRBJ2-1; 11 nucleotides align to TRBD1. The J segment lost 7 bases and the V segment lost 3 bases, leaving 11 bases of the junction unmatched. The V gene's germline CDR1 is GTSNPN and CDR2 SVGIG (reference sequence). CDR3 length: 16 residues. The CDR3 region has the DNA TGTGCCTGGAGGCTTCGTGGACAGGGGGCTGGAAATGAGCAGTTCTTC. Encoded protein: CAWRLRGQGAGNEQFF.

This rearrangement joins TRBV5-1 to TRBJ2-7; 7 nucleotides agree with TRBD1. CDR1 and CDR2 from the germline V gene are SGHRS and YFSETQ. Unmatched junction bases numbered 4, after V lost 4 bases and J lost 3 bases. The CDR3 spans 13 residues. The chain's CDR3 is CASSPQGDYEQYF. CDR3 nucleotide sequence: TGCGCCAGCAGCCCCCAGGGGGACTACGAGCAGTACTTC.

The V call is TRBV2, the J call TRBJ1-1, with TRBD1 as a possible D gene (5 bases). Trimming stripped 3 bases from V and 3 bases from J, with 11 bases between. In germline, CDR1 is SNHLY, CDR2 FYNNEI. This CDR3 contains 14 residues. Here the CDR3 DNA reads TGTGCCAGCAGTGAGGGGCTACGGCACACTGAAGCTTTCTTT. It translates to CASSEGLRHTEAFF.

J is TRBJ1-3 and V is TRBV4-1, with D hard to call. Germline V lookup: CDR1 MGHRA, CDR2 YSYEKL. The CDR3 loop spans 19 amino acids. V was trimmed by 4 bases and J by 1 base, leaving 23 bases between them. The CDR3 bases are TGCGCCAGCAGCCCTACTATGCCCGGCCCGGTTGGATCTGGAAACACCATATATTTT. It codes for CASSPTMPGPVGSGNTIYF.

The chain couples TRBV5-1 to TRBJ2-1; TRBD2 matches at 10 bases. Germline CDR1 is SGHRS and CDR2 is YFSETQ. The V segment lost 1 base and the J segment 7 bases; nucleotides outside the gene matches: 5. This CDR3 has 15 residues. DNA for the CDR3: TGCGCCAGCAGCTTGTCTACTAGCGGGGTTAATGAGCAGTTCTTC. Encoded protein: CASSLSTSGVNEQFF.

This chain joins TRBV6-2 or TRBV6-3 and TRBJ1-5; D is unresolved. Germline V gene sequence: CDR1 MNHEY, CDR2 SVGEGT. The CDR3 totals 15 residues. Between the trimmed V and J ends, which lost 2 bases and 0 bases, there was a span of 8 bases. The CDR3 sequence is CASSYEGGSNQPQHF. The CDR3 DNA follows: TGTGCCAGCAGTTACGAGGGAGGTAGCAATCAGCCCCAGCATTTT.

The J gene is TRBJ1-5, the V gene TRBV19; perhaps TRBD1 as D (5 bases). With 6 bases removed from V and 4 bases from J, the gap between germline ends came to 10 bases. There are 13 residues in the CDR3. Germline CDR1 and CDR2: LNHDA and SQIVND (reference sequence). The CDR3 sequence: CASRGDFNQPQHF. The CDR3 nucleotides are TGTGCCAGTAGGGGGGACTTTAATCAGCCCCAGCATTTT.

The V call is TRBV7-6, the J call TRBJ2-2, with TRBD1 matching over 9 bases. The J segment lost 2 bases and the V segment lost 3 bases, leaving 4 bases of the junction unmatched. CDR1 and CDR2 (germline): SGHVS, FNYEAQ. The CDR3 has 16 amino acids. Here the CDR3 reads CASSFGQGFNTGELFF. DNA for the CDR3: TGTGCCAGCAGCTTTGGACAGGGGTTTAACACCGGGGAGCTGTTTTTT.

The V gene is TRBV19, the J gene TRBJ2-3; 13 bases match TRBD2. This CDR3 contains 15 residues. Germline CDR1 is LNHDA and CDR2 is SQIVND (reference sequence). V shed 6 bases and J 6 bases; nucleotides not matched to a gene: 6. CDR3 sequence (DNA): TGTGCCAGTAGAACTAGCGGGGGGGCCGTGGATACGCAGTATTTT. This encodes CASRTSGGAVDTQYF.

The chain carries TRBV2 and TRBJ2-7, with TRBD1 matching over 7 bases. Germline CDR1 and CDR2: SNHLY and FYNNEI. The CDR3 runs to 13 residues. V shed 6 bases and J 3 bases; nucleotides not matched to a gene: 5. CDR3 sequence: CASRYRGGYEQYF. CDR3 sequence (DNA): TGTGCCAGCAGATACAGGGGTGGCTACGAGCAGTACTTC.

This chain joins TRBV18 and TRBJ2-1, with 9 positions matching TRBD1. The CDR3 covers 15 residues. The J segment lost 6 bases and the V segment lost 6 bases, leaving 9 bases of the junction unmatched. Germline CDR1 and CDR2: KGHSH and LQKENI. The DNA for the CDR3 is TGTGCCAGCTCCCTCAGGACAGGGGCTAGCAATGAGCAGTTCTTC. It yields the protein CASSLRTGASNEQFF.

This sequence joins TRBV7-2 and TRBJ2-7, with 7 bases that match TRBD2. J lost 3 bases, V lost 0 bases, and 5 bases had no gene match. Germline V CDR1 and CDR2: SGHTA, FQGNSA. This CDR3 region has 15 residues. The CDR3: CASSLANGGFYEQYF. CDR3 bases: TGTGCCAGCAGCTTAGCAAACGGGGGGTTCTACGAGCAGTACTTC.

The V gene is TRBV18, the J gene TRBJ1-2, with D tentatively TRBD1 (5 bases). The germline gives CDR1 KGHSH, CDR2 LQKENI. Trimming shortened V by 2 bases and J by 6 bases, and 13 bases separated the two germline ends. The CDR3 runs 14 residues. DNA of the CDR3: TGTGCCAGCTCACCAGGGGGAGGGACGGATGGCTACACCTTC. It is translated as CASSPGGGTDGYTF.

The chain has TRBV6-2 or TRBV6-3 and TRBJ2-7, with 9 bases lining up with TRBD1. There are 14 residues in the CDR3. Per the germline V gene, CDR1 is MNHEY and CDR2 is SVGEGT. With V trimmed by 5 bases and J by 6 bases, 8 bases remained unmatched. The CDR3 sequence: CASSKPGQGTEQYF. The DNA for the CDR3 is TGTGCCAGCAGTAAACCGGGACAGGGCACCGAGCAGTACTTC.

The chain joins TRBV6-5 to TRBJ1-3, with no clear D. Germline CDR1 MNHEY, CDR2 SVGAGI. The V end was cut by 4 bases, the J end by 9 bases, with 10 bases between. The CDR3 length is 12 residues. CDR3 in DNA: TGTGCCAGCAGTTCGACCGAGGCCACCATATATTTT. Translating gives CASSSTEATIYF.

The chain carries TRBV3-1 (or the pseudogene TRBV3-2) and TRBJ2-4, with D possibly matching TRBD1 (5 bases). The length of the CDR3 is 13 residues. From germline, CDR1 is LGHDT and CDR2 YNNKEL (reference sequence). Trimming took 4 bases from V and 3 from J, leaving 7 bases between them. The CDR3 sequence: CASSLGVKNIQYF. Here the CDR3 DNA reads TGTGCCAGCAGCCTAGGGGTCAAAAACATTCAGTACTTC.

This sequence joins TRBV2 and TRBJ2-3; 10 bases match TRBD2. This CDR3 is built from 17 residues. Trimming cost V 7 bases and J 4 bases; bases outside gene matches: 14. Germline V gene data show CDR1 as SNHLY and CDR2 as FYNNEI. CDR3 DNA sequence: TGTGCCAGCATCAGGGCTAGCGGGGGCCCGGGGGCAGATACGCAGTATTTT. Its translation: CASIRASGGPGADTQYF. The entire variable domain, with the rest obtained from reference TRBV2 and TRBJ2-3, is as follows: EPEVTQTPSHQVTQMGQEVILRCVPISNHLYFYWYRQILGQKVEFLVSFYNNEISEKSEIFDDQFSVERPDGSNFTLKIRSTKLEDSAMYFCASIRASGGPGADTQYFGPGTRLTVL.

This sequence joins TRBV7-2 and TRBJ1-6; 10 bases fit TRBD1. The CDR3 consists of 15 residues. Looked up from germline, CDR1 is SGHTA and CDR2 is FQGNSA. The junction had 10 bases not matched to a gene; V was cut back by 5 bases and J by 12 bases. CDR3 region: CASSSGTGVLLPLHF. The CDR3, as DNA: TGTGCCAGCAGCAGTGGGACAGGGGTCCTATTACCCCTCCACTTT.

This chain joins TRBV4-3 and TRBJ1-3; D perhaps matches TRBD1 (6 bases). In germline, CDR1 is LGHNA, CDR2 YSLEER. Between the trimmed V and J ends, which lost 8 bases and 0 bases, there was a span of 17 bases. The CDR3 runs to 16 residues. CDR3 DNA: TGCGCCAGCGGCCCGGGCAGGGGATTCTCTGGAAACACCATATATTTT. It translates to CASGPGRGFSGNTIYF.